The text below deals with one T cell receptor (beta chain). Mismatch with germline at one junction end may stem from a read error. The table came from immunoSEQ multiplex PCR; TCRdb's copy has only in-frame clones and leaves some out. The sample lists roughly 270,000 clones; roughly four fifths were seen once. This record belongs to a study of blood T cell repertoires in COVID-19. Across the whole study: Sources were T cells, B-cell-depleted T cells, or PBMCs; the material itself was cDNA or gDNA.

The CDR3 runs 16 residues. CDR1 SSHAT and CDR2 FNYEAQ come from the germline V gene (reference sequence). This receptor was identified in a man aged 40-55 years who had been exposed to COVID-19. The sequencing input was PBMCs or T cells enriched from blood (not recorded which). V and J are TRBV7-7 and TRBJ2-1; 10 nucleotides align to TRBD2. The CDR3 here is CASSLGSSGSFNEQFF. CDR3 nucleotides: TGTGCTAGCAGCTTAGGTTCTAGCGGGAGTTTCAATGAGCAGTTCTTC.